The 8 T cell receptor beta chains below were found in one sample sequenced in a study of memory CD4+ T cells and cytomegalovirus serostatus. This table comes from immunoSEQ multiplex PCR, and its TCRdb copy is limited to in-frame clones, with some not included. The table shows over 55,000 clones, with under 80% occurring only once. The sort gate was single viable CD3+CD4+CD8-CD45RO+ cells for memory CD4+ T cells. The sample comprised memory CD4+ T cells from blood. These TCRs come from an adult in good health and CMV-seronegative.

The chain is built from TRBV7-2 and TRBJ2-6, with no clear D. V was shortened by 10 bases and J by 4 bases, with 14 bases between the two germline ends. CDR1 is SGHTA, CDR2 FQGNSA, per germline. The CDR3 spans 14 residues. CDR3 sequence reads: CATPVDSGANVLTF. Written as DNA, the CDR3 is TGTGCCACTCCCGTAGATTCCGGGGCCAACGTCCTGACTTTC.

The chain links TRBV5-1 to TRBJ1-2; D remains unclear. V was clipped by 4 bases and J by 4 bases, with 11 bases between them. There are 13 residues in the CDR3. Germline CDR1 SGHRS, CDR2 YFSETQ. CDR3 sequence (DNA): TGCGCCAGCAGCACGAGGGAGACCTATGGCTACACCTTC. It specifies CASSTRETYGYTF.

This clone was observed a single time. In nucleotides, the CDR3 is TGTGCCAGCTCACCCACCGGCAGGGGAGACTACGAGCAGTACTTC. This translates into CASSPTGRGDYEQYF. The chain has TRBV18 and TRBJ2-7; weak D call: TRBD1 (6 bases). Looked up from germline, CDR1 is KGHSH and CDR2 is LQKENI. This CDR3 has 15 amino acids. V shed 3 bases and J shed 3 bases, with 15 bases lying between them.

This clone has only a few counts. The CDR3 nucleotides are TGCGCCAGCAGCCAATTGCCCCCACCGGGCCCGCAGTTCTTC. This gives the protein CASSQLPPPGPQFF. This chain joins TRBV4-1 and TRBJ2-1, with D unclear. V dropped 2 bases and J dropped 12 bases, with 17 bases sitting between them. The germline V gene has CDR1 MGHRA and CDR2 YSYEKL. This CDR3 region has 14 residues.

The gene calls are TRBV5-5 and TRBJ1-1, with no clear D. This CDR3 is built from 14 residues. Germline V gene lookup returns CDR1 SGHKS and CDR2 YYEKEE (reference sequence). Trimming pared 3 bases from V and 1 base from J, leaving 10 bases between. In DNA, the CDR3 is TGTGCCAGCAGCTCCCAAATTTGGAACACTGAAGCTTTCTTT. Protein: CASSSQIWNTEAFF.

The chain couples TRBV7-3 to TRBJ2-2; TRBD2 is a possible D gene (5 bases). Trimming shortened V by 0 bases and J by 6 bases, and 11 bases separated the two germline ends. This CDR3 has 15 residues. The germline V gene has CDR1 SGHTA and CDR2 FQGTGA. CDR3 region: CASSLTRGSAGELFF. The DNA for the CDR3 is TGTGCCAGCAGCTTAACCCGGGGAAGCGCCGGGGAGCTGTTTTTT.

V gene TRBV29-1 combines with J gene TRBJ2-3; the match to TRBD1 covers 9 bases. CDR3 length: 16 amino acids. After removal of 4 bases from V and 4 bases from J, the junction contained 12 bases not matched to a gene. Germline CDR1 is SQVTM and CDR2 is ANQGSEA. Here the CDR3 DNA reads TGCAGCGTTGTTAGGTCGCGGGACAGGGACGCAGATACGCAGTATTTT. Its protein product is CSVVRSRDRDADTQYF.

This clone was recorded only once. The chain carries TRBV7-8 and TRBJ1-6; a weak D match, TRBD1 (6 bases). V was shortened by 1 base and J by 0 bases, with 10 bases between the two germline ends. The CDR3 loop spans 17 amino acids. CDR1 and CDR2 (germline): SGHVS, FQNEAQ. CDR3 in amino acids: CASSLGTASSYNSPLHF. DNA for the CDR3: TGTGCCAGCAGCTTAGGGACAGCCAGCTCCTATAATTCACCCCTCCACTTT.